Listed here are 2 T cell receptor beta chains from one sample, sequenced in a study of cytomegalovirus exposure and HLA in healthy donors. Clones were read by immunoSEQ multiplex PCR, and TCRdb kept only the in-frame ones, dropping some. Counted here are about 220,000 clones, approximately 83% occurring once; the ten biggest clones make up around an eighth. Sample: PBMCs. All receptors come from a woman aged 25 to 45 in good health and CMV-seropositive.

This chain joins TRBV9 and TRBJ2-2; possibly TRBD2 for D (5 bases). V lost 3 bases and J 8 bases, leaving 11 bases between the germline ends. Germline assignment: CDR1 SGDLS and CDR2 YYNGEE. The CDR3 has 13 amino acids. CDR3 nucleotides: TGTGCCAGCAGCGAACTAGACCCGGGGGAGCTGTTTTTT. Protein product: CASSELDPGELFF. Supplemented by reference TRBV9 and TRBJ2-2, the full variable domain reads DSGVTQTPKHLITATGQRVTLRCSPRSGDLSVYWYQQSLDQGLQFLIQYYNGEERAKGNILERFSAQQFPDLHSELNLSSLELGDSALYFCASSELDPGELFFGEGSRLTVL.

CDR3: CASSPEQGREKLFF. Written as DNA, the CDR3 is TGTGCCAGCTCACCAGAACAGGGAAGAGAAAAACTGTTTTTT. The chain is built from TRBV18 and TRBJ1-4; weak D call: TRBD1 (6 bases). The CDR3 is 14 amino acids. With 2 bases removed from V and 8 bases from J, the gap between germline ends came to 12 bases. Germline CDR1 reads KGHSH; CDR2 reads LQKENI.